The TCR beta chain described here comes from a study of CD4+ T cells in melanoma (dated 2022 in TCRdb). Regarding the complete study: The study investigated neoantigen-specific CD4+ T cells in human melanoma.

The donors were melanoma patients. The library was built by means of the immunoSEQ multiplex PCR assay. The table was pulled from immuneACCESS by TCRdb, which kept in-frame rearrangements only. Such tables lose some clones; where checked, under half of the loss comes from unresolved V genes, and the rest has no known cause. Present in this sample are roughly 110,000 clones, about 92% of which were seen just once. 2.5% to 3.5% of the sample belongs to the ten largest clones. General findings and caveats noted by the study authors: Neoantigen-specific CD4+ T cells were reported to be correlated with the function of CD8+ T cells, macrophages and B cells. Diverse differentiation states were reported to be shown by neoantigen-specific CD4+ T cells in melanoma.

Taken from the germline V gene (reference sequence), the CDR1 and CDR2 loops are LNHDA and SQIVND. The CDR3 starts with the cysteine, ends with the phenylalanine, and has 15 residues. Solely the CDR3 DNA is kept, with 45 bases framed from the first base. V lost 4 bases and J lost 5 bases; the stretch between them is 17 bases long. Concerning this clone: Its antigen is unknown. Base qualities are missing; no much larger clone stands one base away.

The specimen sequenced was peripheral blood. This receptor was obtained from a human donor with melanoma. The chain employs TRBV19 and TRBJ1-1; the D gene cannot be resolved reliably. Here the CDR3 is given as CASSTSTEGRTEAFF. DNA sequence: TGTGCCAGTAGTACCTCGACTGAAGGGCGAACTGAAGCTTTCTTT.